The next 24 T cell receptor beta chains were all read from a single sample in a study of blood T cell repertoires in COVID-19. Here immunoSEQ multiplex PCR was the method, and the copy in TCRdb shows in-frame clones only, minus some. The sample consists of 100,000 or so clones, around 89% of them appearing once. The source material was peripheral blood. The source is a woman at least 80 years old with acute or convalescent COVID-19.

The chain carries TRBV3-1 (or the pseudogene TRBV3-2) and TRBJ1-1, with 11 nucleotides matching TRBD1. The length of the CDR3 is 17 residues. Germline values: CDR1 LGHDT, CDR2 YNNKEL (reference sequence). V dropped 1 base and J dropped 11; count of bases not matched to a gene: 15. The CDR3 loop is CASSQALGTGGRLNAFF. Written as DNA, the CDR3 is TGTGCCAGCAGCCAAGCTCTCGGGACAGGGGGGCGGTTAAACGCTTTCTTT.

V and J are TRBV10-1 and TRBJ2-1; 8 bases align to TRBD2. From germline, CDR1 is WNHNN and CDR2 SYGVQD (reference sequence). The CDR3 consists of 17 residues. The trim removed 0 bases at V and 1 base at J, leaving 5 bases unmatched. This CDR3 is CASSESGSGGSYNEQFF. The CDR3 DNA reads TGCGCCAGCAGTGAGTCGGGGAGCGGGGGATCCTACAATGAGCAGTTCTTC.

This clone was seen only a few times. The rearrangement uses TRBV12-3 or TRBV12-4 and TRBJ1-2, with D tentatively TRBD1 (5 bases). The CDR3 covers 13 residues. V lost 2 bases and J lost 4, with 8 bases in between. Here the CDR3 DNA reads TGTGCCAGCAGTTTAAGGCAGGGCTATGGCTACACCTTC. Translation gives CASSLRQGYGYTF.

CDR3 coding DNA: TGTGCCAGCAGTGCGAACAGGGGACCCTACGAGCAGTACTTC. This codes for CASSANRGPYEQYF. This chain uses TRBV27 with TRBJ2-7; 7 nucleotides match TRBD1. The CDR3 length is 14 residues. The V gene's germline CDR1 is MNHEY and CDR2 SMNVEV (reference sequence). The junction had 6 bases not matched to a gene; V was cut back by 5 bases and J by 2 bases.

The chain links TRBV3-1 (or the pseudogene TRBV3-2) to TRBJ2-7; TRBD2 aligns across 8 bases. V dropped 5 bases and J dropped 3; count of bases not matched to a gene: 3. The CDR3 covers 13 residues. The germline V gene has CDR1 LGHDT and CDR2 YNNKEL (reference sequence). The CDR3 sequence: CASSTGLVYEQYF. The DNA for the CDR3 is TGTGCCAGCAGCACGGGACTAGTCTACGAGCAGTACTTC.

The V gene is TRBV30, the J gene TRBJ2-5, with 12 bases identical to TRBD2. The CDR3 totals 17 residues. Looked up from germline, CDR1 is GTSNPN and CDR2 is SVGIG (reference sequence). V gave up 3 bases and J gave up 2 bases; unmatched junction bases: 10. In DNA, the CDR3 is TGTGCCTGGAGCCCCTCACGGCTAGCGGGGGGGCAAGAGACCCAGTACTTC. Amino acid sequence: CAWSPSRLAGGQETQYF.

This clone was observed once. This chain connects TRBV18 to TRBJ1-1; 9 nucleotides align to TRBD1. From germline, CDR1 is KGHSH and CDR2 LQKENI. The junction had 8 bases not matched to a gene; V was cut back by 4 bases and J by 5 bases. This CDR3 comprises 15 residues. CDR3 bases: TGTGCCAGCTCACTTCAACAGGGGGCTGGGACTGAAGCTTTCTTT. It codes for CASSLQQGAGTEAFF.

The genes are TRBV5-5 and TRBJ2-5; 10 bases are shared with TRBD2. The CDR3 has 14 amino acids. CDR1 and CDR2 (germline): SGHKS, YYEKEE (reference sequence). After removal of 4 bases from V and 4 bases from J, the junction contained 4 bases not matched to a gene. CDR3 loop: CASSRRTSGETQYF. The CDR3 nucleotides read TGTGCCAGCAGCAGAAGGACTAGCGGAGAGACCCAGTACTTC.

This clone has only one observation. The chain employs TRBV4-1 and TRBJ1-6; D is perhaps TRBD1 (5 bases). V was pared by 5 bases and J by 12 bases, with 11 bases between. Germline V CDR1 and CDR2: MGHRA, YSYEKL. The CDR3 length is 12 residues. As DNA, the CDR3 is TGCGCCAGCAGCAGCCGCGGGGGACCCCTCCACTTT. It encodes CASSSRGGPLHF.

V gene TRBV5-1 combines with J gene TRBJ1-3, with a possible D match to TRBD1 (6 bases). The germline gives CDR1 SGHRS, CDR2 YFSETQ. The germline V and J ends were trimmed by 5 bases and 0 bases, with 12 bases remaining between them. The CDR3 contains 15 residues. The CDR3 is CASREGGISGNTIYF. CDR3 in DNA: TGCGCCAGCAGGGAGGGGGGGATCTCTGGAAACACCATATATTTT.

This clone has more than one count but fewer than ten. This sequence joins TRBV19 and TRBJ1-5, with D possibly TRBD1 on 6 matching bases. This CDR3 has 15 residues. With 1 base removed from V and 7 bases from J, the gap between germline ends came to 14 bases. Germline CDR1 is LNHDA and CDR2 is SQIVND (reference sequence). CDR3 sequence (DNA): TGTGCCAGTAGTATAGGCCGGGACATATCCCAGCCCCAGCATTTT. Its protein product is CASSIGRDISQPQHF.

This sequence joins TRBV4-1 and TRBJ2-5, with 7 bases matching TRBD1. Germline trimming cut 3 bases from V and 2 bases from J; bases unmatched to any gene: 6. Per germline, CDR1 MGHRA and CDR2 YSYEKL. This CDR3 comprises 15 residues. The chain's CDR3 is CASSHPGQEQETQYF. DNA for the CDR3: TGCGCCAGCAGCCACCCCGGACAGGAACAAGAGACCCAGTACTTC.

This sequence joins TRBV4-3 and TRBJ2-5, with 8 bases that match TRBD2. CDR3 length equals 18 residues. The J segment lost 7 bases and the V segment lost 0 bases, leaving 16 bases of the junction unmatched. Germline V CDR1 and CDR2: LGHNA, YSLEER. The CDR3 reads CASSQDLPGLGTGGTQYF. The CDR3 DNA sequence: TGCGCCAGCAGCCAAGACCTTCCGGGACTAGGAACTGGCGGGACCCAGTACTTC.

The chain combines TRBV9 with TRBJ2-3; tentatively, D is TRBD1 (6 bases). There are 15 residues in the CDR3. Germline V gives CDR1 SGDLS, CDR2 YYNGEE. The ends were cut back, 0 bases at V and 2 bases at J, with 10 bases in the middle. The DNA of the CDR3 is TGTGCCAGCAGCGTAGGAGGGGGAGACACAGATACGCAGTATTTT. The encoded protein is CASSVGGGDTDTQYF. Full variable domain (outside the CDR3, taken from reference TRBV9 and TRBJ2-3): DSGVTQTPKHLITATGQRVTLRCSPRSGDLSVYWYQQSLDQGLQFLIQYYNGEERAKGNILERFSAQQFPDLHSELNLSSLELGDSALYFCASSVGGGDTDTQYFGPGTRLTVL.

The chain links TRBV30 to TRBJ2-5; D is unclear. The CDR3 runs 11 residues. Germline V gene data show CDR1 as GTSNPN and CDR2 as SVGIG (reference sequence). V shed 0 bases and J shed 5 bases, with 4 bases lying between them. CDR3 loop: CAWSVEETQYF. Written as DNA, the CDR3 is TGTGCCTGGAGTGTAGAGGAGACCCAGTACTTC.

This rearrangement joins TRBV28 to TRBJ2-2; TRBD1 agrees at 9 bases. This CDR3 region has 16 residues. J was trimmed by 2 bases and V by 5 bases; bases with no gene match: 6. Germline CDR1 is MDHEN and CDR2 is SYDVKM. CDR3: CASSPGDRANTGELFF. Written as DNA, the CDR3 is TGTGCCAGCAGTCCAGGGGACAGGGCCAACACCGGGGAGCTGTTTTTT.

This clone was observed a handful of times. The V call is TRBV27, the J call TRBJ1-6; possible D gene TRBD1, 6 bases. Trimming stripped 3 bases from V and 10 bases from J, with 10 bases between. Germline CDR1 and CDR2: MNHEY and SMNVEV (reference sequence). This CDR3 region has 13 residues. The CDR3 DNA is TGTGCCAGCAGTTTCACAGGGATCTCACCCCTCCACTTT. Its translation: CASSFTGISPLHF.

The rearrangement links TRBV4-1 to TRBJ2-1; the match to TRBD1 covers 7 bases. V lost 2 bases and J lost 4; bases outside the gene matches: 5. CDR3 length: 15 amino acids. Germline V gives CDR1 MGHRA, CDR2 YSYEKL. CDR3 in amino acids: CASSQPRQGYNEQFF. The CDR3 DNA reads TGCGCCAGCAGCCAACCCCGACAGGGTTACAATGAGCAGTTCTTC.

This clone was seen once. The rearrangement uses TRBV28 and TRBJ1-6; the D gene is possibly TRBD1 (6 bases). With 6 bases removed from V and 4 bases from J, the gap between germline ends came to 10 bases. Germline V CDR1 and CDR2: MDHEN, SYDVKM. The CDR3 is 14 amino acids. In nucleotides, the CDR3 is TGTGCCAGCAGAGCTACAGGGTATAATTCACCCCTCCACTTT. It codes for CASRATGYNSPLHF.

This clone was seen just once. The chain carries TRBV11-3 and TRBJ1-1; tentatively, D is TRBD1 (5 bases). Germline CDR1 SGHNT, CDR2 YENEEA. The CDR3 is 15 amino acids. Trimming cost V 0 bases and J 4 bases, with 12 bases left between them. CDR3 sequence: CASSLDSTASTEAFF. The CDR3 region has the DNA TGTGCCAGCAGCTTAGATTCGACAGCGTCCACTGAAGCTTTCTTT.

The V call is TRBV2, the J call TRBJ1-1; D gene ambiguous. V was clipped by 2 bases and J by 4 bases, with 17 bases between them. CDR1 is SNHLY, CDR2 FYNNEI, per germline. The CDR3 is 16 residues long. CDR3 bases: TGTGCCAGCAGTGAATTTGGGCCGGGGTTGGGCACTGAAGCTTTCTTT. This encodes CASSEFGPGLGTEAFF.

The chain couples TRBV18 to TRBJ2-2, with 7 positions matching TRBD1. CDR1 and CDR2 (germline): KGHSH, LQKENI. This CDR3 is 14 amino acids long. V lost 4 bases and J lost 5; bases outside the gene matches: 4. The CDR3 nucleotides are TGTGCCAGCTCACAGGGGGCATGGACCGGGGAGCTGTTTTTT. Translation gives CASSQGAWTGELFF.

The CDR3 loop is CASSESRSRNEQFF. The CDR3 DNA is TGCGCCAGCAGTGAGTCGAGGAGCCGCAATGAGCAGTTCTTC. The rearrangement joins TRBV10-1 to TRBJ2-1; no firm D call. CDR1 and CDR2 from the germline V gene are WNHNN and SYGVQD (reference sequence). The V and J ends lost 0 bases and 6 bases respectively, with 9 bases between them. This CDR3 contains 14 residues.

This chain links TRBV7-2 with TRBJ2-1, with 10 nucleotides matching TRBD2. Germline lookup yields CDR1 SGHTA and CDR2 FQGNSA. After removal of 10 bases from V and 5 bases from J, the junction contained 8 bases not matched to a gene. The CDR3 is made up of 14 amino acids. This CDR3 is CATDLAGENNEQFF. The CDR3 DNA reads TGTGCCACCGATCTAGCGGGGGAAAACAATGAGCAGTTCTTC.